These 22 T cell receptor beta chains were sequenced from one sample in a study of blood T cell repertoires in COVID-19. Produced via immunoSEQ multiplex PCR; TCRdb's table is partial and in-frame only. The sample lists around 170,000 clones, 75% to 90% occurring once. Sequencing was carried out using peripheral blood. These receptors were taken from a woman aged 70-85 years with COVID-19, enrolled during active disease.

The chain carries TRBV19 and TRBJ2-6; no firm D call. V was clipped by 5 bases and J by 4 bases, with 12 bases between them. CDR3 size: 15 residues. Looked up from germline, CDR1 is LNHDA and CDR2 is SQIVND (reference sequence). In DNA form, the CDR3 reads TGTGCCAGTAGTCCGTGGCTAGGCGGGGCCAACGTCCTGACTTTC. This translates into CASSPWLGGANVLTF.

V is TRBV28 and J is TRBJ2-3; TRBD2 matches at 8 bases. The junction had 17 bases not matched to a gene; V was cut back by 6 bases and J by 0 bases. The CDR3 has 19 amino acids. Germline CDR1 is MDHEN and CDR2 is SYDVKM. The CDR3 reads CASRVSPGGIISSTDTQYF. Here the CDR3 DNA reads TGTGCCAGCAGAGTTTCGCCGGGAGGGATAATTTCTAGCACAGATACGCAGTATTTT.

The rearrangement links TRBV6-2 or TRBV6-3 to TRBJ2-7; 9 nucleotides line up with TRBD2. Per germline, CDR1 MNHEY and CDR2 SVGEGT. The V and J ends lost 3 bases and 6 bases, in that order; junction bases with no gene match: 6. The CDR3 is 14 residues long. Here the CDR3 reads CASSYSGRRAEQYF. CDR3 bases: TGTGCCAGCAGTTATAGCGGGAGAAGGGCCGAGCAGTACTTC.

This rearrangement joins TRBV5-5 to TRBJ1-2; 9 bases are a match to TRBD1. Trimming cost V 8 bases and J 5 bases; bases outside gene matches: 10. CDR3 length equals 14 residues. Per germline, CDR1 SGHKS and CDR2 YYEKEE (reference sequence). The CDR3, as DNA: TGTGCCAGTCACCGGGACAGGGAACCGTATGGCTACACCTTC. Translating it yields CASHRDREPYGYTF.

The chain recombines TRBV2 with TRBJ1-1; TRBD1 agrees at 8 bases. CDR1 SNHLY and CDR2 FYNNEI come from the germline V gene. V trimming: 6 bases; J trimming: 7 bases; junction bases outside the gene matches: 7. The CDR3 runs 13 residues. The CDR3, as DNA: TGTGCCAGCAGGTTCGAGGACAGGGATGAAGCTTTCTTT. This translates into CASRFEDRDEAFF.

In its sample, this clone was seen once. This sequence joins TRBV11-3 and TRBJ2-3; 14 bases are shared with TRBD2. CDR1 and CDR2 (germline): SGHNT, YENEEA. The CDR3 totals 17 residues. The junction had 10 bases not matched to a gene; V was cut back by 5 bases and J by 6 bases. The CDR3 DNA is TGTGCCAGCAGCCCGGGGACTAGCGGGAGCCACTCGGATACGCAGTATTTT. This codes for CASSPGTSGSHSDTQYF. Together with reference TRBV11-3 and TRBJ2-3, the CDR3 gives the full variable domain: EAGVVQSPRYKIIEKKQPVAFWCNPISGHNTLYWYLQNLGQGPELLIRYENEEAVDDSQLPKDRFSAERLKGVDSTLKIQPAELGDSAVYLCASSPGTSGSHSDTQYFGPGTRLTVL.

The chain recombines TRBV7-2 with TRBJ2-1; 10 bases agree with TRBD2. The CDR3 is 15 amino acids. CDR1 SGHTA and CDR2 FQGNSA come from the germline V gene. Trimming cost V 8 bases and J 16 bases; bases outside gene matches: 20. CDR3 sequence reads: CASLQAGTSDMSPFF. The CDR3 DNA reads TGTGCCAGCCTCCAAGCGGGGACTAGCGACATGAGTCCCTTCTTC.

A remark on this clone: Other DNA sequences within the sample encode an identical CDR3. The DNA of the CDR3 is TGTGCCAGTAGTATAACAGGGGTGAACACTGAAGCTTTCTTT. Translation: CASSITGVNTEAFF. This chain joins TRBV19 and TRBJ1-1; TRBD1 aligns across 7 bases. The CDR3 contains 14 residues. Germline V gene lookup returns CDR1 LNHDA and CDR2 SQIVND (reference sequence). The V gene end was trimmed by 2 bases and the J gene end by 0 bases; junction bases not matched to a gene: 0.

This clone was seen only once. This chain's CDR3 is CASSLPGVMNTEAFF. The CDR3 DNA follows: TGTGCCAGCAGCTTACCAGGCGTGATGAACACTGAAGCTTTCTTT. The chain has TRBV5-4 and TRBJ1-1; D gene ambiguous. The CDR3 is 15 amino acids. The germline CDR1 and CDR2 sequences are SGHNT and YYREEE (reference sequence). Trimming pared 2 bases from V and 0 bases from J, leaving 11 bases between.

This rearrangement joins TRBV10-3 to TRBJ2-7, with 12 positions matching TRBD1. V gave up 7 bases and J gave up 4 bases; unmatched junction bases: 5. This CDR3 contains 14 residues. Germline CDR1 is ENHRY and CDR2 is SYGVKD. CDR3 DNA: TGTGCCATCAAGGGACAGGGGGCGGATTACGAGCAGTACTTC. It translates to CAIKGQGADYEQYF.

The chain joins TRBV4-2 to TRBJ1-2, with 10 bases lining up with TRBD1. CDR3 length: 19 amino acids. Germline-derived CDR1 and CDR2 are LGHNA and YNFKEQ. Losses at the gene ends were 1 base for V and 0 bases for J; bases not matched to a gene: 11. DNA for the CDR3: TGTGCCAGCAGCCAAGCCCTTCCGACAGGGGGCATTGCTAACTATGGCTACACCTTC. This sequence encodes CASSQALPTGGIANYGYTF.

V and J are TRBV28 and TRBJ1-2, with TRBD1 as a possible D gene (5 bases). Trimming pared 8 bases from V and 2 bases from J, leaving 12 bases between. Germline V gene sequence: CDR1 MDHEN, CDR2 SYDVKM. The CDR3 totals 13 residues. The chain's CDR3 is CASFTGSNYGYTF. CDR3 bases: TGTGCCAGCTTTACAGGAAGCAACTATGGCTACACCTTC.

The V gene is TRBV28, the J gene TRBJ2-7; TRBD2 matches 10 bases. This CDR3 region has 16 residues. Trimming at V came to 6 bases and at J to 2 bases, leaving 10 bases not matched to a gene. Per the germline V gene, CDR1 is MDHEN and CDR2 is SYDVKM. CDR3 sequence (DNA): TGTGCCAGCAGACCCCGAAGCGGGAGGGCGACCTACGAGCAGTACTTC. Translated, it gives CASRPRSGRATYEQYF.

This chain joins TRBV2 and TRBJ2-6; D is possibly TRBD1 (6 bases). Germline V CDR1 and CDR2: SNHLY, FYNNEI. With 2 bases removed from V and 2 bases from J, the gap between germline ends came to 10 bases. CDR3 length: 16 amino acids. Here the CDR3 DNA reads TGTGCCAGCAGTGAAACAGGGAATACTGGGGCCAACGTCCTGACTTTC. Translated, it gives CASSETGNTGANVLTF.

This clone was counted a single time. The rearrangement joins TRBV5-4 to TRBJ2-3, with D unclear. The CDR3 has 17 amino acids. Looked up from germline, CDR1 is SGHNT and CDR2 is YYREEE (reference sequence). V was clipped by 4 bases and J by 0 bases, with 18 bases between them. CDR3 protein: CASSAGSAYSSTDTQYF. CDR3 bases: TGTGCCAGCAGCGCCGGGTCCGCGTACTCTAGCACAGATACGCAGTATTTT.

The V gene is TRBV7-2, the J gene TRBJ2-5, with 7 nucleotides matching TRBD1. The end of the DNA aligns better with TRBJ2-7, so the J call may be wrong. This CDR3 spans 14 amino acids. The germline CDR1 and CDR2 sequences are SGHTA and FQGNSA. The CDR3 loop is CASSLGRTGYEQYF. For the CDR3, the DNA is TGTGCCAGCAGCTTAGGGCGGACAGGCTACGAGCAGTACTTC.

The chain uses TRBV3-1 (or the pseudogene TRBV3-2) and TRBJ2-7, with TRBD2 identical over 8 bases. V dropped 1 base and J dropped 6; count of bases not matched to a gene: 8. The length of the CDR3 is 15 residues. The germline CDR1 and CDR2 sequences are LGHDT and YNNKEL (reference sequence). The CDR3 loop is CASSQGGGTRGEQYF. The CDR3 nucleotides are TGTGCCAGCAGCCAAGGGGGGGGGACTAGAGGCGAGCAGTACTTC.

This sequence joins TRBV5-4 and TRBJ2-5; 7 nucleotides align to TRBD2. The trim removed 2 bases at V and 2 bases at J, leaving 9 bases unmatched. CDR1 and CDR2 (germline): SGHNT, YYREEE (reference sequence). The CDR3 loop spans 16 amino acids. For the CDR3, the DNA is TGTGCCAGCAGCTTTTCAAGCGGGATGGGGCAAGAGACCCAGTACTTC. Residues: CASSFSSGMGQETQYF.

The rearrangement links TRBV2 to TRBJ1-4, with a weak D call TRBD1 (5 bases). Germline V lookup: CDR1 SNHLY, CDR2 FYNNEI. Trimming left V 1 base short and J 8 bases short, with 14 bases between. The CDR3 extends over 15 amino acids. The CDR3 protein is CASSEERGGIEKLFF. CDR3 in DNA: TGTGCCAGCAGTGAAGAAAGGGGCGGTATCGAAAAACTGTTTTTT.

The chain uses TRBV3-1 (or the pseudogene TRBV3-2) and TRBJ1-4; 7 bases agree with TRBD1. J lost 4 bases, V lost 1 base, and 3 bases had no gene match. Germline V CDR1 and CDR2: LGHDT, YNNKEL (reference sequence). CDR3 length: 15 residues. Here the CDR3 reads CASSQGGGLNEKLFF. CDR3 nucleotide sequence: TGTGCCAGCAGCCAAGGAGGGGGCCTTAATGAAAAACTGTTTTTT.

The V and J genes are TRBV5-5 and TRBJ2-6, with D unclear. This CDR3 region has 15 residues. Trimming cost V 2 bases and J 0 bases, with 6 bases left between them. Germline CDR1 reads SGHKS; CDR2 reads YYEKEE (reference sequence). The CDR3 protein is CASSLLLSGANVLTF. The CDR3, as DNA: TGTGCCAGCAGCTTACTGCTCTCTGGGGCCAACGTCCTGACTTTC.

The chain recombines TRBV5-4 with TRBJ1-1; a possible D gene is TRBD1 (5 bases). Between the trimmed V and J ends, which lost 0 bases and 8 bases, there was a span of 11 bases. The CDR3 has 13 residues. CDR1 is SGHNT and CDR2 is YYREEE in the germline V gene (reference sequence). The CDR3 is CASSLGGGREAFF. The DNA of the CDR3 is TGTGCCAGCAGCTTGGGGGGCGGCAGAGAAGCTTTCTTT.